This TCR beta chain was retrieved from a study of T-cell reconstitution after alpha-beta-depleted transplantation in children. Whole-study findings and limits: It was surviving recipient T cells and thymic progenitors that gave some patients high TCRbeta diversity at day 60. Several hundred expanded graft clones reportedly gave rise to the alpha-beta T cells present about two months after transplant. From newly produced T cells came most of the T-cell counts and diversity one year after transplant.

This clonotype has only a few counts. No antigen is known for it. Unique molecular identifiers were incorporated during preparation of the TCRbeta library. Via MiXCR, TCRdb re-called the PCR reads, giving one row per CDR3 protein. Here the sample spans under 850,000 distinct CDR3 sequences, 13% being singletons. V trimming: 4 bases; J trimming: 0 bases; junction bases outside the gene matches: 5. Germline loops: CDR1 GTSNPN, CDR2 SVGIG (reference sequence). There are 15 residues in the CDR3. The sequence was obtained from a girl aged 2-15 years with congenital amegakaryocytic thrombocytopenia, due to receive a stem cell transplant. This specimen consisted of PBMCs, obtained before TCRalphabeta/CD19-depleted stem cell transplant. The V and J genes are TRBV30 and TRBJ2-2; TRBD1 matches 7 bases. The CDR3 DNA is TGTGCCTGGATACAGGGGTTCGCGAACACCGGGGAGCTGTTTTTT. Encoded protein: CAWIQGFANTGELFF. Full variable domain (outside the CDR3, taken from reference TRBV30 and TRBJ2-2): SQTIHQWPATLVQPVGSPLSLECTVEGTSNPNLYWYRQAAGRGLQLLFYSVGIGQISSEVPQNLSASRPQDRQFILSSKKLLLSDSGFYLCAWIQGFANTGELFFGEGSRLTVL.